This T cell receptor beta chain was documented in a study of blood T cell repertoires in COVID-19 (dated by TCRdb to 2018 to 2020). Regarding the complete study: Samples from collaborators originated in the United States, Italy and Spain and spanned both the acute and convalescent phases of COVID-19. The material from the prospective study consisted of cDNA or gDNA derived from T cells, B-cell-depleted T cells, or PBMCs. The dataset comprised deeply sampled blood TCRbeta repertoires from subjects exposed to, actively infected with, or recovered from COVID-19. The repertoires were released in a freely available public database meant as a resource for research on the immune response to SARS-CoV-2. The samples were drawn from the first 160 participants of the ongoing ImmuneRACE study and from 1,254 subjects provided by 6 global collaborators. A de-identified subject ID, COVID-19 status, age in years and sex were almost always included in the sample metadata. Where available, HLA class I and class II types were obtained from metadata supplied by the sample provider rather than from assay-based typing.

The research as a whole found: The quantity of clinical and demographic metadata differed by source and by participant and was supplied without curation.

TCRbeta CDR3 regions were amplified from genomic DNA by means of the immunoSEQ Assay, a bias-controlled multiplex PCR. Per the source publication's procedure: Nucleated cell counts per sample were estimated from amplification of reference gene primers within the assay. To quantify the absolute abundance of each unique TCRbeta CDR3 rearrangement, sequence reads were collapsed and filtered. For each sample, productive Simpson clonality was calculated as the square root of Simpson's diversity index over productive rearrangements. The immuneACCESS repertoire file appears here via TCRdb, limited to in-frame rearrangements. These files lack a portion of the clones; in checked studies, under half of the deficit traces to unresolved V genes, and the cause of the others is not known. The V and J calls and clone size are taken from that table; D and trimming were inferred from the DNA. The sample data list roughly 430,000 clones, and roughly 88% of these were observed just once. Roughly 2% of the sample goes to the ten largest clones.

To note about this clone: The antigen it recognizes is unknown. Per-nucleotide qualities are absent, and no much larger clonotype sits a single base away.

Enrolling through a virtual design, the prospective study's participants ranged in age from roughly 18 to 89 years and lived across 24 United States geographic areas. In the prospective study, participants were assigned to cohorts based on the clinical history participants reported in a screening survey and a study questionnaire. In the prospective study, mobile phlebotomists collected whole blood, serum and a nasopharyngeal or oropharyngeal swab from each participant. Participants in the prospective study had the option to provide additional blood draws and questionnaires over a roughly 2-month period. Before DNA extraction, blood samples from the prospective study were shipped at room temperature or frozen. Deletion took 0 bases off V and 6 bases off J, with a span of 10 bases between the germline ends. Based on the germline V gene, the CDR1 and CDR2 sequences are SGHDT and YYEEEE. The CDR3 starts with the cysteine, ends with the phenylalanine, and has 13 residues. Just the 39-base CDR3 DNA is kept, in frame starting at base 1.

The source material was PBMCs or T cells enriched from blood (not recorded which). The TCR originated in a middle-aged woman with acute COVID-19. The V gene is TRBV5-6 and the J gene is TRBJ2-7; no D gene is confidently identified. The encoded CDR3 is CASSLGAIGEQYF. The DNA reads TGTGCCAGCAGCTTGGGGGCGATCGGCGAGCAGTACTTC.